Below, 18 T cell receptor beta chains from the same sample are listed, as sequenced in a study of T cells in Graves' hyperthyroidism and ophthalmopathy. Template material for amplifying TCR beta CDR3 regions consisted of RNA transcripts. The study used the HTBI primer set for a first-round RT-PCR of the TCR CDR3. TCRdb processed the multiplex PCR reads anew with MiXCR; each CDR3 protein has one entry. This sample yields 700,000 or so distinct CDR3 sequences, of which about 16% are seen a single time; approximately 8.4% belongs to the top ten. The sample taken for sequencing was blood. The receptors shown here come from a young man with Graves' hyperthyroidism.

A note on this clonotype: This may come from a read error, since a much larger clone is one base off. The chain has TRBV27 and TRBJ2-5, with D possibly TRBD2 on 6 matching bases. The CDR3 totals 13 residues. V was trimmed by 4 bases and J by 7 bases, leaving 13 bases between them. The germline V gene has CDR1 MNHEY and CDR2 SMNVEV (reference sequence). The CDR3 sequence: CASSSGSLGTQYF. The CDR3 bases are TGTGCCAGCAGTTCCGGGAGCCTTGGGACCCAGTACTTC.

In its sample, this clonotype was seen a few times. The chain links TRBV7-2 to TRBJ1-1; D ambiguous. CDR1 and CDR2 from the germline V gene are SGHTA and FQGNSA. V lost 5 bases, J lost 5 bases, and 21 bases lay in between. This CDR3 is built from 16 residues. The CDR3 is CASSPPSRGISTEAFF. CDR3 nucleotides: TGTGCCAGCAGCCCTCCCTCTCGGGGTATTTCAACTGAAGCTTTCTTT.

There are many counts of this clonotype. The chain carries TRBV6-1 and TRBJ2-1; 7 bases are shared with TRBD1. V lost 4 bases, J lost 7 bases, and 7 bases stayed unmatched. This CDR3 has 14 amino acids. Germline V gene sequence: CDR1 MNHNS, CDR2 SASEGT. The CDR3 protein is CASSAPGQRNEQFF. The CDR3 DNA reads TGTGCCAGCAGTGCCCCGGGACAGCGAAATGAGCAGTTCTTC.

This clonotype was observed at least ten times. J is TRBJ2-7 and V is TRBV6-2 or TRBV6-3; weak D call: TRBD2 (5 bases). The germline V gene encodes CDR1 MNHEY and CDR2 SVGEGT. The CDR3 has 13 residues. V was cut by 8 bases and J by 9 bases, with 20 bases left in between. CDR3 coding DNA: TGTGCCAGCTCCGGATCCGAGGCTGCGGGGCAGTACTTC. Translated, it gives CASSGSEAAGQYF.

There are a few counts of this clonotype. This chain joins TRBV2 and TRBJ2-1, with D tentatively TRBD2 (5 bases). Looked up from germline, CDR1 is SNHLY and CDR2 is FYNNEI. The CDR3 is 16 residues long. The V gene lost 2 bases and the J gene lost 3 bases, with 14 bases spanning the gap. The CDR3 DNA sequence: TGTGCCAGCAGTGAAAGTGGCGGGCGTTACTACAATGAGCAGTTCTTC. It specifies CASSESGGRYYNEQFF.

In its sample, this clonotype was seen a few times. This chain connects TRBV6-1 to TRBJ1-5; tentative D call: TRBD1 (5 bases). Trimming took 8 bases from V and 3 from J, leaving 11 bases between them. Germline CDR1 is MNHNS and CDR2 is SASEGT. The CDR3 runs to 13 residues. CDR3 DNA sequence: TGTGCCAGCGATGGGGGTGTCAATCAGCCCCAGCATTTT. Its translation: CASDGGVNQPQHF.

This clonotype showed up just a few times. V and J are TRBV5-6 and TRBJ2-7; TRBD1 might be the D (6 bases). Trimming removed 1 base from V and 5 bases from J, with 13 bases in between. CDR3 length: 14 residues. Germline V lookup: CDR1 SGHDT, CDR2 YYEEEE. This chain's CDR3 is CASSLSGAGNEQYF. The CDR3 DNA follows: TGTGCCAGCAGCTTGTCAGGGGCGGGTAACGAGCAGTACTTC.

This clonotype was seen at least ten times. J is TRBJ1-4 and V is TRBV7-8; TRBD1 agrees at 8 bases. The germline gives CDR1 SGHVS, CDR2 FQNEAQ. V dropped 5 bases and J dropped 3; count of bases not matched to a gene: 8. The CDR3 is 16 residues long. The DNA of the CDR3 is TGTGCCAGCAGCGGCCCCCACAGGGGGTCTAATGAAAAACTGTTTTTT. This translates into CASSGPHRGSNEKLFF.

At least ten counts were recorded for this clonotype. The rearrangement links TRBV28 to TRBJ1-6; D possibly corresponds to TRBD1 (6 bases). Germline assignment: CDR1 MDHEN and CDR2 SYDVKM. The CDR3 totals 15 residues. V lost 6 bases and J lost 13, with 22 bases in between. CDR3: CASRRTGTSLVPLHF. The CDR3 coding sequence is TGTGCCAGCAGGCGTACCGGGACATCGCTTGTCCCCCTCCACTTT. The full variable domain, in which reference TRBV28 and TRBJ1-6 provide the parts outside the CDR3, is DVKVTQSSRYLVKRTGEKVFLECVQDMDHENMFWYRQDPGLGLRLIYFSYDVKMKEKGDIPEGYSVSREKKERFSLILESASTNQTSMYLCASRRTGTSLVPLHFGNGTRLTVT.

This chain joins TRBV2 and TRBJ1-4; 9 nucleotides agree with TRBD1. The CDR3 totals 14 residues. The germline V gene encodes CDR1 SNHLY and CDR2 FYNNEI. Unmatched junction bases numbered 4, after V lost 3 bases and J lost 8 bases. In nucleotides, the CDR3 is TGTGCCAGCAGTGAGAGGACAGGGGACGAAAAACTGTTTTTT. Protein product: CASSERTGDEKLFF.

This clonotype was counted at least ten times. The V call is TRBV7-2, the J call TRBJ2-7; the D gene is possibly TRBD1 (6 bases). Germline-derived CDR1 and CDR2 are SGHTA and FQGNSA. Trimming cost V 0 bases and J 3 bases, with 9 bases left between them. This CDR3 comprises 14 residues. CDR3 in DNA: TGTGCCAGCAGCTTAGCGACAGGAGACTACGAGCAGTACTTC. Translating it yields CASSLATGDYEQYF. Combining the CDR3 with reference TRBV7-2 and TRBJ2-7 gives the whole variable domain GAGVSQSPSNKVTEKGKDVELRCDPISGHTALYWYRQSLGQGLEFLIYFQGNSAPDKSGLPSDRFSAERTGGSVSTLTIQRTQQEDSAVYLCASSLATGDYEQYFGPGTRLTVT.

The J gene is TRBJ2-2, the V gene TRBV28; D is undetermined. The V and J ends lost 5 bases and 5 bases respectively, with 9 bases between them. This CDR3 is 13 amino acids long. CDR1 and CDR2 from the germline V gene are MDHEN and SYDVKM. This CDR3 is CASSVQQTGELFF. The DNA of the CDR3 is TGTGCCAGCAGTGTCCAGCAGACCGGGGAGCTGTTTTTT.

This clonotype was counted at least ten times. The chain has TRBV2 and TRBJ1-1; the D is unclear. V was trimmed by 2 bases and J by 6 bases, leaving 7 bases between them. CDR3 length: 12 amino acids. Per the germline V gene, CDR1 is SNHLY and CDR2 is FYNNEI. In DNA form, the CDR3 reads TGTGCCAGCAGTGAATCCCAGCCTGAAGCTTTCTTT. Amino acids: CASSESQPEAFF.

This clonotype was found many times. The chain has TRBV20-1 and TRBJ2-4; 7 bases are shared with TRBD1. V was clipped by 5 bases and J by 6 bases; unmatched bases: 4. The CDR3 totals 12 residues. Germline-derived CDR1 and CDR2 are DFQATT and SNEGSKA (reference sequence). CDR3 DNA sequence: TGCAGTGCTCGGACAGGCTTAAACATTCAGTACTTC. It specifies CSARTGLNIQYF.

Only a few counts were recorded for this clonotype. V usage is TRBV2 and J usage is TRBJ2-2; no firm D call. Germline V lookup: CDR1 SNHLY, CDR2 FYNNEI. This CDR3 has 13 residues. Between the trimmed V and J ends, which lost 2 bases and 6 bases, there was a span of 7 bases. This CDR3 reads CASSESGPGELFF. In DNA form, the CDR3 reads TGTGCCAGCAGTGAAAGTGGGCCCGGGGAGCTGTTTTTT.

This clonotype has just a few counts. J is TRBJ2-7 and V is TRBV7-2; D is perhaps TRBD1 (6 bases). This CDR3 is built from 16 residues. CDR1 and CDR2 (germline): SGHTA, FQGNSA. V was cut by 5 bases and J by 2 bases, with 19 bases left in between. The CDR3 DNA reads TGTGCCAGCAGCGATACAACTGAGGGGGTTCCCTACGAGCAGTACTTC. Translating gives CASSDTTEGVPYEQYF.

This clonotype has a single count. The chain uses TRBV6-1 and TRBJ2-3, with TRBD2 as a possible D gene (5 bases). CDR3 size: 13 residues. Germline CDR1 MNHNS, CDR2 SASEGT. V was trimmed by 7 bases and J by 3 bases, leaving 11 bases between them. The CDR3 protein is CASTPAETDTQYF. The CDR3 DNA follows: TGTGCCAGCACTCCAGCGGAAACAGATACGCAGTATTTT.

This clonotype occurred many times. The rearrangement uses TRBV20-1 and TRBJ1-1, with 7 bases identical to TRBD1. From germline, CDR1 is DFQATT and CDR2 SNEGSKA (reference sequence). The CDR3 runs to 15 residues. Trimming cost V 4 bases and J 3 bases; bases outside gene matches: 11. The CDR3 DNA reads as TGCAGTGCTACACCGCCACAGGGGTCGTACACTGAAGCTTTCTTT. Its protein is CSATPPQGSYTEAFF.